Below, 21 T cell receptor beta chains from the same sample are listed, as sequenced in a study of CD8 T cells in Susac syndrome. With random hexamers, reverse transcription was performed on about 0.5 to 1 ug of RNA. TCRdb reprocessed the immunoSEQ multiplex PCR reads with MiXCR, giving one entry per CDR3 protein. This table has about 430,000 distinct CDR3 sequences, approximately 89% appearing once. The sample was CD8+ T cells from PBMCs. The receptors come from a human donor with multiple sclerosis.

The genes are TRBV27 and TRBJ2-5; D not resolved. Trimming cost V 2 bases and J 4 bases, with 5 bases left between them. This CDR3 has 12 residues. Germline CDR1 is MNHEY and CDR2 is SMNVEV (reference sequence). CDR3 DNA: TGTGCCAGCAGTTTACCCTCAGAGACCCAGTACTTC. Its protein is CASSLPSETQYF.

This clonotype is a singleton in its sample. The chain employs TRBV25-1 and TRBJ1-1, with unresolved D. The CDR3 sequence is 15 residues long. Germline V gene sequence: CDR1 MGHDK, CDR2 SYGVNS. Deletions cut 3 bases from V and 4 bases from J, with 15 bases between. As DNA, the CDR3 is TGTGCCAGCAGTGAGGGAGTGGTGGGGTCCACTGAAGCTTTCTTT. Its translation: CASSEGVVGSTEAFF. The complete variable domain, with remaining parts taken from reference TRBV25-1 and TRBJ1-1, reads EADIYQTPRYLVIGTGKKITLECSQTMGHDKMYWYQQDPGMELHLIHYSYGVNSTEKGDLSSESTVSRIRTEHFPLTLESARPSHTSQYLCASSEGVVGSTEAFFGQGTRLTVV.

The chain links TRBV27 to TRBJ2-7; 10 nucleotides match TRBD1. In germline, CDR1 is MNHEY, CDR2 SMNVEV (reference sequence). The CDR3 contains 16 residues. Trimming at V came to 5 bases and at J to 5 bases, leaving 12 bases not matched to a gene. CDR3 DNA sequence: TGTGCCAGCAGTCCCCGAGGTGGGACAGGGGACCACGAGCAGTACTTC. Encoded protein: CASSPRGGTGDHEQYF.

This clonotype has only one observation. This rearrangement joins TRBV5-1 to TRBJ1-2, with a weak D call TRBD1 (6 bases). Germline V lookup: CDR1 SGHRS, CDR2 YFSETQ. The V end was cut by 2 bases, the J end by 4 bases, with 15 bases between. The CDR3 covers 15 residues. The CDR3 protein is CASSFFRGVGYGYTF. CDR3 nucleotide sequence: TGCGCCAGCAGCTTTTTCAGGGGAGTTGGCTATGGCTACACCTTC.

The CDR3 sequence: CASSILGSAYEQYF. The CDR3 bases are TGTGCCAGTAGTATCCTAGGCTCAGCCTACGAGCAGTACTTC. The chain joins TRBV19 to TRBJ2-7; D gene uncertain. Trimming removed 3 bases from V and 2 bases from J, with 11 bases in between. The CDR3 sequence is 14 residues long. Germline V gene lookup returns CDR1 LNHDA and CDR2 SQIVND (reference sequence).

This clonotype came up a few times. This chain uses TRBV11-2 with TRBJ2-7, with 9 bases matching TRBD1. The germline V gene encodes CDR1 SGHAT and CDR2 FQNNGV. The CDR3 totals 14 residues. J was trimmed by 4 bases and V by 3 bases; bases with no gene match: 4. The CDR3 sequence: CASSLGTGRYEQYF. As DNA, the CDR3 is TGTGCCAGCAGCTTGGGGACAGGGAGATACGAGCAGTACTTC.

The genes are TRBV4-1 and TRBJ2-1; no definite D call. The CDR3 sequence is 13 residues long. V lost 3 bases and J lost 7, with 10 bases in between. CDR1 and CDR2 from the germline V gene are MGHRA and YSYEKL. CDR3 in amino acids: CASSQGFGNEQFF. CDR3 bases: TGCGCCAGCAGCCAGGGCTTTGGGAATGAGCAGTTCTTC.

As DNA, the CDR3 is TGTGCCAGCAGTTTCCTTATCGGGACAGTGAAAAATGAGCAGTTCTTC. Encoded protein: CASSFLIGTVKNEQFF. The genes are TRBV6-6 and TRBJ2-1, with 7 bases matching TRBD1. The CDR3 extends over 16 amino acids. Germline-derived CDR1 and CDR2 are MNHNY and SVGAGI (reference sequence). Losses at the gene ends were 4 bases for V and 7 bases for J; bases not matched to a gene: 13.

V is TRBV4-2 and J is TRBJ1-2; 8 positions match TRBD1. The CDR3 spans 17 residues. Germline-derived CDR1 and CDR2 are LGHNA and YNFKEQ. The ends lost 5 bases at V and 0 bases at J; junction bases unmatched: 11. In DNA form, the CDR3 reads TGTGCCAGCAGCTCCCAAGGACAGGGAGTCGCTAACTATGGCTACACCTTC. It specifies CASSSQGQGVANYGYTF.

This clonotype was recorded once. The chain has TRBV27 and TRBJ2-4, with 8 bases matching TRBD2. Trimming removed 9 bases from V and 8 bases from J; junction bases left unmatched: 15. The CDR3 length is 15 residues. Germline V gene data show CDR1 as MNHEY and CDR2 as SMNVEV (reference sequence). CDR3 sequence (DNA): TGTGCCAGTAGTAGCGGGGCTAGCGGTGAGGACATTCAGTACTTC. It specifies CASSSGASGEDIQYF.

The chain links TRBV6-5 to TRBJ2-7; maybe TRBD2 (6 bases). Between the trimmed V and J ends, which lost 0 bases and 4 bases, there was a span of 16 bases. CDR3 length equals 16 residues. Germline V gives CDR1 MNHEY, CDR2 SVGAGI. The CDR3 reads CASSYSMGGPVYEQYF. In nucleotides, the CDR3 is TGTGCCAGCAGTTACTCGATGGGGGGACCAGTATACGAGCAGTACTTC.

This clonotype was recorded only once. The V and J genes are TRBV6-8 and TRBJ2-7; no reliable D call. The CDR3 consists of 18 residues. The germline V and J ends were trimmed by 0 bases and 0 bases, with 18 bases remaining between them. CDR1 and CDR2 (germline): MNHGY, SAAAGT. CDR3 nucleotides: TGTGCCAGCAGTTACTCGAGGTCGGCGACCCTGAGCTCCTACGAGCAGTACTTC. Protein sequence: CASSYSRSATLSSYEQYF.

This clonotype was seen once. The CDR3 region has the DNA TGTGCCAGTAGTAGCTTAGGGGGCACTGAAGCTTTCTTT. It codes for CASSSLGGTEAFF. The rearrangement links TRBV19 to TRBJ1-1; D may be TRBD1 (6 bases). Germline loops: CDR1 LNHDA, CDR2 SQIVND (reference sequence). V shed 4 bases and J shed 4 bases, with 10 bases lying between them. CDR3 length equals 13 residues.

This clonotype has more than one count but fewer than ten. The V call is TRBV7-2, the J call TRBJ1-5, with a possible D match to TRBD1 (5 bases). Germline CDR1 reads SGHTA; CDR2 reads FQGNSA. The CDR3 loop spans 16 amino acids. Trimming removed 1 base at V and 0 bases at J, with 10 bases between. This CDR3 reads CASSLGAGNSNQPQHF. The CDR3 nucleotides read TGTGCCAGCAGCTTAGGGGCAGGGAATAGCAATCAGCCCCAGCATTTT. Full variable domain (remainder filled in from reference TRBV7-2 and TRBJ1-5): GAGVSQSPSNKVTEKGKDVELRCDPISGHTALYWYRQSLGQGLEFLIYFQGNSAPDKSGLPSDRFSAERTGGSVSTLTIQRTQQEDSAVYLCASSLGAGNSNQPQHFGDGTRLSIL.

The chain uses TRBV27 and TRBJ2-7; possible D gene TRBD2, 7 bases. The germline CDR1 and CDR2 sequences are MNHEY and SMNVEV (reference sequence). The CDR3 consists of 13 residues. Deletions cut 6 bases from V and 6 bases from J, with 15 bases between. CDR3 sequence reads: CASSPGGRGEQYF. CDR3 DNA: TGTGCCAGCAGCCCCGGGGGGCGCGGCGAGCAGTACTTC.

The V call is TRBV13, the J call TRBJ2-7; a weak D match, TRBD2 (5 bases). Germline assignment: CDR1 PRHDT and CDR2 FYEKMQ (reference sequence). V dropped 3 bases and J dropped 3 bases, with 12 bases sitting between them. This CDR3 is built from 14 residues. CDR3 amino acids: CASSLQDSIYEQYF. CDR3 coding DNA: TGTGCCAGCAGCTTGCAGGACTCCATCTACGAGCAGTACTTC.

The V gene is TRBV11-2, the J gene TRBJ2-1; possible D gene TRBD2, 7 bases. V was clipped by 1 base and J by 4 bases, with 11 bases between them. The CDR3 consists of 15 residues. Germline CDR1 and CDR2: SGHAT and FQNNGV. The CDR3 coding sequence is TGTGCCAGCAGCTTAGGCGGGGGCGTATACAATGAGCAGTTCTTC. Protein: CASSLGGGVYNEQFF.

The CDR3 DNA is TGTGCCAGCAGCCCGGTACTAGCAGAGGCTGGAAACACCATATATTTT. It codes for CASSPVLAEAGNTIYF. The chain joins TRBV11-2 to TRBJ1-3; D gene unclear. Germline CDR1 is SGHAT and CDR2 is FQNNGV. The CDR3 extends over 16 amino acids. V lost 5 bases to trimming and J lost 2 bases, with 16 bases between them.

The rearrangement links TRBV6-5 to TRBJ1-5; TRBD1 is a possible D gene (5 bases). Germline V gene lookup returns CDR1 MNHEY and CDR2 SVGAGI. The V gene lost 4 bases and the J gene lost 4 bases, with 17 bases spanning the gap. The CDR3 sequence is 16 residues long. CDR3 DNA: TGTGCCAGCAGTTCCATGGACCATGACAGTAATCAGCCCCAGCATTTT. Protein: CASSSMDHDSNQPQHF.

The chain couples TRBV6-5 to TRBJ1-1, with TRBD1 identical over 7 bases. This CDR3 spans 15 amino acids. V trimming: 0 bases; J trimming: 0 bases; junction bases outside the gene matches: 1. Germline V gene data show CDR1 as MNHEY and CDR2 as SVGAGI. The chain's CDR3 is CASSYSTGMNTEAFF. CDR3 DNA sequence: TGTGCCAGCAGTTACTCGACAGGGATGAACACTGAAGCTTTCTTT.

This rearrangement joins TRBV20-1 to TRBJ2-4, with a weak D call TRBD1 (6 bases). CDR3 size: 18 residues. Germline assignment: CDR1 DFQATT and CDR2 SNEGSKA (reference sequence). Trimming left V 7 bases short and J 4 bases short, with 29 bases between. The CDR3, as DNA: TGCAGTGTAAGAGGGAACAGGGAAAGAAGTGGAGAGAAAAACATTCAGTACTTC. Protein product: CSVRGNRERSGEKNIQYF.